Listed here are 20 T cell receptor beta chains from one sample, sequenced in a study of CD8+ T cells in alopecia areata. After isolation, RNA underwent reverse transcription to generate cDNA as the sequencing template. Profiling relied on immunoSEQ multiplex PCR, and the TCRdb table lists in-frame clones only, not all of them. The sample has some 180,000 clones; 45% to 60% are singletons. Sample treatment: oral pan-JAK inhibitor, 5-10 mg twice daily. Sequencing used CD8+ T cells sorted from blood, obtained between weeks 51 and 54, from a patient treated with tofacitinib. These receptors were collected from a human donor with alopecia areata.

The rearrangement uses TRBV6-5 and TRBJ1-1; no firm D call. Germline lookup yields CDR1 MNHEY and CDR2 SVGAGI. Trimming removed 2 bases at V and 1 base at J, with 5 bases between. This CDR3 is 13 amino acids long. As DNA, the CDR3 is TGTGCCAGCAGTTACGCCTCGAACACTGAAGCTTTCTTT. It translates to CASSYASNTEAFF.

The chain recombines TRBV2 with TRBJ2-7; D possibly corresponds to TRBD2 (5 bases). Germline V CDR1 and CDR2: SNHLY, FYNNEI. The CDR3 totals 12 residues. The V end lost 7 bases, the J end lost 3 bases, and 10 bases lay between the germline ends. The CDR3 DNA sequence: TGTGCCAGCACCGGAGACTACTACGAGCAGTACTTC. Its protein is CASTGDYYEQYF.

V usage is TRBV13 and J usage is TRBJ1-2; 8 bases agree with TRBD1. CDR1 is PRHDT and CDR2 is FYEKMQ in the germline V gene (reference sequence). Losses at the gene ends were 4 bases for V and 6 bases for J; bases not matched to a gene: 4. The length of the CDR3 is 13 residues. Here the CDR3 reads CASSSWTGNGYTF. The CDR3 DNA reads as TGTGCCAGCAGCTCCTGGACAGGGAATGGCTACACCTTC.

The chain recombines TRBV9 with TRBJ1-1; TRBD1 agrees at 9 bases. Unmatched junction bases numbered 10, after V lost 3 bases and J lost 4 bases. The germline V gene encodes CDR1 SGDLS and CDR2 YYNGEE. The CDR3 is 16 residues long. This CDR3 reads CASSEGDREEGTEAFF. The CDR3 DNA follows: TGTGCCAGCAGCGAGGGGGACAGGGAGGAGGGCACTGAAGCTTTCTTT. Together with reference TRBV9 and TRBJ1-1, the CDR3 gives the full variable domain: DSGVTQTPKHLITATGQRVTLRCSPRSGDLSVYWYQQSLDQGLQFLIQYYNGEERAKGNILERFSAQQFPDLHSELNLSSLELGDSALYFCASSEGDREEGTEAFFGQGTRLTVV.

This clone was seen more than once but under ten times. The chain uses TRBV6-5 and TRBJ2-1; D gene unclear. The CDR3 runs 15 residues. Germline-derived CDR1 and CDR2 are MNHEY and SVGAGI. V lost 2 bases and J lost 2, with 10 bases in between. The CDR3 nucleotides are TGTGCCAGCAGTTACGCCGCAGAAACCTACAATGAGCAGTTCTTC. Translation gives CASSYAAETYNEQFF.

Ten or more counts support this clone. V gene TRBV13 combines with J gene TRBJ1-3, with 10 bases that match TRBD1. V shed 2 bases, J shed 0 bases, and the junction held 13 bases outside the gene matches. From germline, CDR1 is PRHDT and CDR2 FYEKMQ (reference sequence). The CDR3 totals 20 residues. CDR3: CASSLNSRDRGRSSGNTIYF. The CDR3 region has the DNA TGTGCCAGCAGCTTAAACTCCCGGGACAGGGGCCGGAGCTCTGGAAACACCATATATTTT.

The chain has TRBV6-6 and TRBJ2-7; D uncertain. CDR1 and CDR2 (germline): MNHNY, SVGAGI (reference sequence). CDR3 size: 12 residues. Trimming removed 3 bases from V and 3 bases from J, with 6 bases in between. CDR3 sequence (DNA): TGTGCCAGCAGTTATGACTTCTACGAGCAGTACTTC. The encoded protein is CASSYDFYEQYF.

In the case of this clone: Other DNA sequences in this sample translate to the same CDR3. The V call is TRBV5-4, the J call TRBJ2-7; D call uncertain. Trimming took off 0 bases at V and 3 bases at J, with 1 base between the two ends. Germline values: CDR1 SGHNT, CDR2 YYREEE (reference sequence). The CDR3 length is 11 residues. This CDR3 is CASSLGYEQYF. Written as DNA, the CDR3 is TGTGCCAGCAGCTTGGGCTACGAGCAGTACTTC.

The chain recombines TRBV19 with TRBJ1-5; no definite D call. The germline CDR1 and CDR2 sequences are LNHDA and SQIVND (reference sequence). This CDR3 is 15 amino acids long. Trimming pared 0 bases from V and 4 bases from J, leaving 10 bases between. The CDR3 region has the DNA TGTGCCAGTAGTATAGATGGGGATGCGAATCAGCCCCAGCATTTT. As protein: CASSIDGDANQPQHF.

The rearrangement links TRBV29-1 to TRBJ2-2, with D unresolved. The CDR3 runs to 15 residues. V lost 4 bases and J lost 0, with 12 bases in between. The germline V gene has CDR1 SQVTM and CDR2 ANQGSEA. The CDR3 sequence is CSVGVGPANTGELFF. In nucleotides, the CDR3 is TGCAGCGTTGGTGTAGGCCCCGCGAACACCGGGGAGCTGTTTTTT.

The rearrangement joins TRBV5-6 to TRBJ2-7, with TRBD2 matching over 9 bases. This CDR3 spans 16 amino acids. Trimming removed 7 bases from V and 2 bases from J; junction bases left unmatched: 13. Germline assignment: CDR1 SGHDT and CDR2 YYEEEE. For the CDR3, the DNA is TGTGCCAGCGGCAATGTAGTTGCGGGGGGGACCTACGAGCAGTACTTC. Residues: CASGNVVAGGTYEQYF.

This clone was observed once. The chain has TRBV6-5 and TRBJ2-7, with 8 bases lining up with TRBD1. The CDR3 is 14 residues long. From germline, CDR1 is MNHEY and CDR2 SVGAGI. Unmatched junction bases numbered 8, after V lost 5 bases and J lost 5 bases. The CDR3 loop is CASSLQGARDEQYF. In DNA, the CDR3 is TGTGCCAGCAGTCTTCAGGGGGCGCGGGACGAGCAGTACTTC.

This clone was seen only a few times. V and J are TRBV27 and TRBJ1-5; perhaps TRBD1 as D (5 bases). The CDR3 contains 13 residues. Germline V gene lookup returns CDR1 MNHEY and CDR2 SMNVEV (reference sequence). V was pared by 3 bases and J by 6 bases, with 9 bases between. The CDR3 here is CASSLRGGQPQHF. The CDR3 coding sequence is TGTGCCAGCAGTTTGAGGGGCGGTCAGCCCCAGCATTTT.

This clone was picked up a small number of times. J is TRBJ2-3 and V is TRBV27; D ambiguous. This CDR3 has 13 residues. Deletions cut 3 bases from V and 6 bases from J, with 10 bases between. Germline CDR1 reads MNHEY; CDR2 reads SMNVEV (reference sequence). CDR3 protein: CASSFGPPDTQYF. In nucleotides, the CDR3 is TGTGCCAGCAGTTTTGGGCCCCCCGATACGCAGTATTTT.

V is TRBV27 and J is TRBJ1-5; D ambiguous. Germline lookup yields CDR1 MNHEY and CDR2 SMNVEV (reference sequence). This CDR3 is 16 amino acids long. The germline V and J ends were trimmed by 5 bases and 1 base, with 15 bases remaining between them. DNA for the CDR3: TGTGCCAGCAGTGTTTATTCGGGGTCGAGCAATCAGCCCCAGCATTTT. Amino acid sequence: CASSVYSGSSNQPQHF.

The J gene is TRBJ1-5, the V gene TRBV5-1, with D possibly TRBD1 on 5 matching bases. V gave up 0 bases and J gave up 6 bases, with 10 bases separating them. The CDR3 is made up of 14 amino acids. Germline V gene sequence: CDR1 SGHRS, CDR2 YFSETQ. The CDR3 nucleotides are TGCGCCAGCAGCTTGGGTCAGGGAAGTCAGCCCCAGCATTTT. This sequence encodes CASSLGQGSQPQHF.

The rearrangement links TRBV5-1 to TRBJ2-1; 7 bases are shared with TRBD1. Trimming cost V 3 bases and J 2 bases; bases outside gene matches: 5. Germline loops: CDR1 SGHRS, CDR2 YFSETQ. There are 15 residues in the CDR3. Here the CDR3 DNA reads TGCGCCAGCAGCTGGACAGGCGACCCCTACAATGAGCAGTTCTTC. It is translated as CASSWTGDPYNEQFF.

The chain recombines TRBV5-1 with TRBJ2-2; TRBD1 is a possible D gene (5 bases). The germline V gene encodes CDR1 SGHRS and CDR2 YFSETQ. This CDR3 contains 14 residues. V was shortened by 2 bases and J by 5 bases, with 10 bases between the two germline ends. The CDR3 spells CASSFDSNTGELFF. The CDR3 nucleotides read TGCGCCAGCAGCTTCGACAGTAATACCGGGGAGCTGTTTTTT.

This chain connects TRBV6-5 to TRBJ1-1; D is perhaps TRBD1 (6 bases). Germline V lookup: CDR1 MNHEY, CDR2 SVGAGI. The CDR3 spans 12 residues. The V end was cut by 6 bases, the J end by 8 bases, with 13 bases between. CDR3 sequence reads: CASSQGGSEAFF. The DNA for the CDR3 is TGTGCCAGCAGCCAAGGGGGGTCAGAAGCTTTCTTT.

The table lists this clone with a few counts. The chain has TRBV27 and TRBJ2-1; D may be TRBD2 (6 bases). The CDR3 spans 13 residues. Trimming pared 5 bases from V and 8 bases from J, leaving 13 bases between. Germline CDR1 is MNHEY and CDR2 is SMNVEV (reference sequence). CDR3 DNA: TGTGCCAGCAGTCCCCAACTAGCCCATGAGCAGTTCTTC. The encoded protein is CASSPQLAHEQFF.